This T cell receptor (beta chain) emerged from a study of cytomegalovirus exposure and HLA in healthy donors. Findings of the study overall: An analysis was carried out at a later point. It showed that HLA-associated TCR beta chains were more clonally expanded than equally common non-associated chains.

This PCR relied on a set of 60 Vbeta primers and 13 Jbeta primers. Sequencing was performed with immunoSEQ multiplex PCR; in TCRdb, only in-frame clones are kept and a portion is missing. The repertoire holds some 140,000 clones, with around 79% as singletons. These donors, healthy bone marrow donors, were studied. A remark on this clone: Its cognate antigen is unknown.

This CDR3 comprises 14 residues. V shed 6 bases and J 2 bases; nucleotides not matched to a gene: 4. The germline CDR1 and CDR2 sequences are LNHDA and SQIVND (reference sequence). The chain is built from TRBV19 and TRBJ2-7, with TRBD1 identical over 10 bases. The sequencing input was PBMCs. The origin of this receptor is a young man in good health and CMV-seropositive. In DNA, the CDR3 is TGTGCCAGTAGGCCTGGACAGGGGGCCTACGAGCAGTACTTC. Protein product: CASRPGQGAYEQYF.